What follows describes a single T cell receptor (beta chain). Its antigen is not identified. UMIs containing a 6-nucleotide sample barcode were added via template switching. TCRdb re-called the 5' RACE reads and shows each CDR3 protein once, DNA omitted. Recorded for this sample: some 400,000 distinct CDR3 sequences. The sample comes from a study of monozygotic twins with inflammatory bowel disease. General observations from the study: Repertoire similarity did not separate concordant from discordant twins, possibly from limited power. Data gave no support to a single strong signal or clonotype associated with IBD.

CDR3 size: 15 residues. Germline values: CDR1 LNHNV, CDR2 YYDKDF (reference sequence). The authors isolated total RNA from whole blood without sorting T cells. This TCR derives from a human donor with ulcerative colitis or Crohn's disease, or a healthy co-twin of an affected twin (not recorded which). V is TRBV15 and J is TRBJ2-1. Input material: blood. This CDR3 reads CATSRDRRDYNEQFF.